These 23 T cell receptor beta chains share one sample of origin, sequenced in a study of blood T cell repertoires in COVID-19. TCRdb's copy holds only in-frame clones and misses some; the assay was immunoSEQ multiplex PCR. The table has roughly 280,000 clones, roughly 85% seen once; the top ten hold approximately 9.9%. The sample consisted of peripheral blood. The receptors come from a woman between 65 and 79 years old with acute or convalescent COVID-19.

V usage is TRBV4-1 and J usage is TRBJ2-4; maybe TRBD2 (5 bases). This CDR3 has 19 residues. CDR1 MGHRA and CDR2 YSYEKL come from the germline V gene. V lost 0 bases, J lost 7 bases, and 25 bases lay in between. The CDR3 here is CASSQDPGSVITRGNIQYF. Written as DNA, the CDR3 is TGCGCCAGCAGCCAAGATCCCGGGTCAGTAATAACCCGCGGGAACATTCAGTACTTC.

This clone turned up a few times. The rearrangement uses TRBV29-1 and TRBJ2-7, with D hard to call. The CDR3 length is 11 residues. V dropped 4 bases and J dropped 5 bases, with 9 bases sitting between them. CDR1 and CDR2 (germline): SQVTM, ANQGSEA. The CDR3, as DNA: TGCAGCGTTGGCGGCAGCAACGAGCAGTACTTC. Its translation: CSVGGSNEQYF.

The rearrangement uses TRBV12-3 or TRBV12-4 and TRBJ2-7, with no clear D. The CDR3 has 13 amino acids. V gave up 6 bases and J gave up 2 bases, with 11 bases separating them. CDR3 sequence: CASSLSRAYEQYF. In DNA, the CDR3 is TGTGCCAGCAGCCTAAGTAGAGCCTACGAGCAGTACTTC.

This clone was observed a single time. The same CDR3 is also encoded by other DNA sequences in this sample. The CDR3 nucleotides are TGTGCCAGTAGTATAGGGACTGCTCTTGCTAACTATGGCTACACCTTC. Amino acids: CASSIGTALANYGYTF. The chain links TRBV19 to TRBJ1-2; no definite D call. The CDR3 consists of 16 residues. Germline CDR1 reads LNHDA; CDR2 reads SQIVND (reference sequence). The V end was cut by 1 base, the J end by 0 bases, with 12 bases between.

Written as DNA, the CDR3 is TGTGCCAGCAGCTTGGCAGGGGATGAAAAACTGTTTTTT. It translates to CASSLAGDEKLFF. J is TRBJ1-4 and V is TRBV11-2; tentative D call: TRBD1 (6 bases). This CDR3 has 13 residues. Germline CDR1 SGHAT, CDR2 FQNNGV. Trimming shortened V by 3 bases and J by 6 bases, and 8 bases separated the two germline ends. The entire variable domain, with the rest obtained from reference TRBV11-2 and TRBJ1-4, is as follows: EAGVAQSPRYKIIEKRQSVAFWCNPISGHATLYWYQQILGQGPKLLIQFQNNGVVDDSQLPKDRFSAERLKGVDSTLKIQPAKLEDSAVYLCASSLAGDEKLFFGSGTQLSVL.

This clone was seen a few times. The CDR3 spells CASSLVGEVTEAFF. The CDR3 DNA follows: TGTGCCAGCAGCTTAGTGGGGGAGGTCACTGAAGCTTTCTTT. The V gene is TRBV7-9, the J gene TRBJ1-1, with D possibly TRBD1 on 5 matching bases. Trimming stripped 1 base from V and 4 bases from J, with 10 bases between. Germline assignment: CDR1 SEHNR and CDR2 FQNEAQ (reference sequence). The CDR3 is 14 amino acids.

This chain uses TRBV2 with TRBJ1-3; 11 bases fit TRBD1. The CDR3 loop spans 15 amino acids. With V trimmed by 5 bases and J by 3 bases, 3 bases remained unmatched. The germline CDR1 and CDR2 sequences are SNHLY and FYNNEI. This CDR3 is CASSPDRGLGNTIYF. As DNA, the CDR3 is TGTGCCAGCAGTCCGGACAGGGGGCTTGGAAACACCATATATTTT.

The chain uses TRBV7-9 and TRBJ2-3, with no clear D. This CDR3 has 16 amino acids. Per the germline V gene, CDR1 is SEHNR and CDR2 is FQNEAQ (reference sequence). Between the trimmed V and J ends, which lost 0 bases and 1 base, there was a span of 11 bases. The CDR3 loop is CASSLAHSLRTDTQYF. The CDR3 DNA follows: TGTGCCAGCAGCTTAGCACATTCCTTGCGCACAGATACGCAGTATTTT.

This clone was picked up one time. The V call is TRBV7-2, the J call TRBJ2-2; 8 bases align to TRBD1. V dropped 7 bases and J dropped 6; count of bases not matched to a gene: 1. The germline gives CDR1 SGHTA, CDR2 FQGNSA. This CDR3 comprises 12 residues. For the CDR3, the DNA is TGTGCCAGCATACAGGGGGCCGGGGAGCTGTTTTTT. This gives the protein CASIQGAGELFF.

The V gene is TRBV10-3, the J gene TRBJ2-7; D may be TRBD2 (6 bases). This CDR3 is 13 amino acids long. CDR1 is ENHRY and CDR2 is SYGVKD in the germline V gene. V was clipped by 4 bases and J by 5 bases, with 12 bases between them. The DNA of the CDR3 is TGTGCCATCAGTGCGCGGGATGGGGACGAGCAGTACTTC. This gives the protein CAISARDGDEQYF.

CDR3 nucleotide sequence: TGTGCCAGCGCCACAACAGGGTCCAATGAGCAGTTCTTC. Amino acid sequence: CASATTGSNEQFF. The rearrangement links TRBV5-4 to TRBJ2-1; weak D call: TRBD1 (6 bases). Deletions cut 7 bases from V and 6 bases from J, with 14 bases between. Germline CDR1 reads SGHNT; CDR2 reads YYREEE (reference sequence). The CDR3 is 13 residues long.

The CDR3 sequence: CASSPGQPRAEAFF. The DNA of the CDR3 is TGCGCCAGCAGCCCTGGACAGCCACGGGCTGAAGCTTTCTTT. V is TRBV5-1 and J is TRBJ1-1; TRBD1 might be the D (6 bases). The CDR3 is made up of 14 amino acids. V shed 4 bases and J shed 6 bases, with 16 bases lying between them. Germline lookup yields CDR1 SGHRS and CDR2 YFSETQ. The whole variable domain, filled in from reference TRBV5-1 and TRBJ1-1, reads KAGVTQTPRYLIKTRGQQVTLSCSPISGHRSVSWYQQTPGQGLQFLFEYFSETQRNKGNFPGRFSGRQFSNSRSEMNVSTLELGDSALYLCASSPGQPRAEAFFGQGTRLTVV.

The chain couples TRBV29-1 to TRBJ2-1, with 8 bases identical to TRBD1. The trim removed 6 bases at V and 6 bases at J, leaving 10 bases unmatched. The V gene's germline CDR1 is SQVTM and CDR2 ANQGSEA. The CDR3 totals 14 residues. CDR3 DNA sequence: TGCAGCGTGAGCAGGGGGCCCCCCCCCAATGAGCAGTTCTTC. This translates into CSVSRGPPPNEQFF.

The chain joins TRBV29-1 to TRBJ2-5; 8 positions agree with TRBD2. The CDR3 runs to 15 residues. The germline CDR1 and CDR2 sequences are SQVTM and ANQGSEA. V shed 3 bases and J 4 bases; nucleotides not matched to a gene: 10. CDR3 DNA: TGCAGCGTTGAGCAGGCGGGGACTAGGGGAGAGACCCAGTACTTC. Its protein product is CSVEQAGTRGETQYF.

The rearrangement joins TRBV7-9 to TRBJ2-7, with D perhaps TRBD1 (7 bases). Germline V gives CDR1 SEHNR, CDR2 FQNEAQ (reference sequence). This CDR3 comprises 16 residues. V lost 3 bases and J 0 bases, leaving 15 bases between the germline ends. CDR3 nucleotide sequence: TGTGCCAGCAGCTTCATCGGCGGGACAGCCTCCTACGAGCAGTACTTC. Translating it yields CASSFIGGTASYEQYF.

The chain joins TRBV7-2 to TRBJ2-7, with 8 bases that match TRBD1. This CDR3 is built from 15 residues. CDR1 and CDR2 (germline): SGHTA, FQGNSA. V shed 1 base and J 3 bases; nucleotides not matched to a gene: 5. The CDR3 is CASSLGQGWGYEQYF. CDR3 nucleotides: TGTGCCAGCAGCTTAGGACAGGGGTGGGGCTACGAGCAGTACTTC.

The rearrangement joins TRBV2 to TRBJ1-6; D may be TRBD1 (6 bases). Germline V CDR1 and CDR2: SNHLY, FYNNEI. The CDR3 consists of 15 residues. Trimming shortened V by 5 bases and J by 5 bases, and 13 bases separated the two germline ends. CDR3 sequence (DNA): TGTGCCAGCAGTAGCCGACAGGTAGATAATTCACCCCTCCACTTT. This codes for CASSSRQVDNSPLHF. The full variable domain, with the rest looked up from reference TRBV2 and TRBJ1-6, is EPEVTQTPSHQVTQMGQEVILRCVPISNHLYFYWYRQILGQKVEFLVSFYNNEISEKSEIFDDQFSVERPDGSNFTLKIRSTKLEDSAMYFCASSSRQVDNSPLHFGNGTRLTVT.

V usage is TRBV2 and J usage is TRBJ1-1, with D possibly matching TRBD1 (5 bases). Deletions cut 5 bases from V and 5 bases from J, with 18 bases between. The CDR3 contains 15 residues. CDR1 is SNHLY and CDR2 is FYNNEI in the germline V gene. CDR3 in DNA: TGTGCCAGCAGTCCCCTACTGGGGGGAGGGACTGAAGCTTTCTTT. Translation: CASSPLLGGGTEAFF.

The chain employs TRBV25-1 and TRBJ2-1; 9 nucleotides align to TRBD2. Germline CDR1 reads MGHDK; CDR2 reads SYGVNS. The V and J ends lost 3 bases and 5 bases, in that order; junction bases with no gene match: 8. This CDR3 comprises 16 residues. The CDR3 is CASSEMSGGPHNEQFF. CDR3 DNA sequence: TGTGCCAGCAGTGAGATGAGCGGGGGGCCACACAATGAGCAGTTCTTC.

This sequence joins TRBV12-3 or TRBV12-4 and TRBJ2-1; TRBD2 might be the D (6 bases). Trimming removed 2 bases from V and 5 bases from J, with 7 bases in between. This CDR3 is built from 13 residues. CDR3 coding DNA: TGTGCCAGCAGTTTAAGGGAGGACAATGAGCAGTTCTTC. Its protein is CASSLREDNEQFF.

CDR3 region: CASSLFGGNTIYF. CDR3 DNA: TGTGCCAGCAGCCTCTTCGGGGGAAACACCATATATTTT. This chain uses TRBV2 with TRBJ1-3; D is ambiguous. This CDR3 comprises 13 residues. The V end lost 6 bases, the J end lost 4 bases, and 10 bases lay between the germline ends. Germline-derived CDR1 and CDR2 are SNHLY and FYNNEI.

This chain links TRBV5-1 with TRBJ1-3, with D hard to call. Germline V gene data show CDR1 as SGHRS and CDR2 as YFSETQ. The CDR3 is 15 amino acids. V lost 4 bases and J lost 1, with 12 bases in between. In DNA form, the CDR3 reads TGCGCCAGCAGCATTGAGGGTTCTTCTGGAAACACCATATATTTT. Its translation is CASSIEGSSGNTIYF.

The chain is built from TRBV5-8 and TRBJ2-1; 14 bases agree with TRBD2. The CDR3 is 16 residues long. The germline CDR1 and CDR2 sequences are SGHTS and YDEGEE. V gave up 4 bases and J gave up 7 bases; unmatched junction bases: 7. The CDR3 here is CASSPRLAGGRNEQFF. The CDR3 DNA reads TGTGCCAGCAGCCCGCGACTAGCGGGGGGGCGGAATGAGCAGTTCTTC.